This TCR beta chain was sequenced during a study of OX40 agonist ivuxolimab in advanced cancers. Whole-study context: Patients were treated with ivuxolimab, an agonistic anti-OX40 (CD134) antibody. Study-wide results and limits: Dose levels from 0.1 to 3.0 mg/kg saw CD4+ and CD8+ blood T cells expand clonally by week 6. Low levels of normalized T-cell clonal expansion also appeared in some nonresponders.

Data came from immunoSEQ multiplex PCR; TCRdb stores just in-frame clones and leaves some out. The sample lists under 25,000 clones; 74% were seen once. The CDR3 is 13 residues long. V lost 3 bases, J lost 7 bases, and 3 bases stayed unmatched. Germline V gene lookup returns CDR1 LNHDA and CDR2 SQIVND (reference sequence). Patients with a history of autoimmune disease or on systemic immunosuppression were excluded. A note on this clone: Its cognate antigen is unknown.

Sequenced material: CD4+ or CD8+ T cells sorted from blood, taken in a trial of the OX40 agonist ivuxolimab. The receptor was derived from an adult with an advanced solid tumor such as melanoma, head and neck, liver or kidney cancer. V usage is TRBV19 and J usage is TRBJ2-5; 9 positions agree with TRBD1. This CDR3 is CASSIGTGWTQYF. As DNA, the CDR3 is TGTGCCAGTAGTATTGGGACAGGGTGGACCCAGTACTTC.